The 9 T cell receptor beta chains listed next were all sequenced from one sample in a study of cytomegalovirus exposure and HLA in healthy donors. PCR used 60 Vbeta primers and 13 Jbeta primers. Measured with immunoSEQ multiplex PCR; TCRdb has only the in-frame clones, and not every one. The sample contains about 120,000 clones, roughly a tenth of which appear only once. The sample comprised PBMCs. These receptors were obtained from a man aged 25 to 45 in good health and CMV-seronegative.

This clone has a handful of counts. This chain uses TRBV7-9 with TRBJ2-5; 8 nucleotides line up with TRBD1. The CDR3 has 16 amino acids. Germline V lookup: CDR1 SEHNR, CDR2 FQNEAQ (reference sequence). Losses at the gene ends were 1 base for V and 2 bases for J; bases not matched to a gene: 6. CDR3 nucleotides: TGTGCCAGCAGCTTAGGGGACAGGAATAATCAAGAGACCCAGTACTTC. This codes for CASSLGDRNNQETQYF.

The chain combines TRBV19 with TRBJ1-2, with 10 nucleotides matching TRBD1. The CDR3 has 15 residues. Germline V gene data show CDR1 as LNHDA and CDR2 as SQIVND (reference sequence). The junction had 7 bases not matched to a gene; V was cut back by 5 bases and J by 4 bases. CDR3 sequence (DNA): TGTGCCAGTAGTCCGGAGACAGGGGGCGGCTATGGCTACACCTTC. Translation gives CASSPETGGGYGYTF.

The rearrangement uses TRBV6-5 and TRBJ1-2; 8 bases map to TRBD1. Germline-derived CDR1 and CDR2 are MNHEY and SVGAGI. The CDR3 covers 11 residues. J gave up 8 bases and V 7 bases, and 3 bases lay outside the gene matches. For the CDR3, the DNA is TGTGCCAGCACAGGGGACAGGGGCTACACCTTC. This codes for CASTGDRGYTF.

The chain is built from TRBV6-1 and TRBJ2-3; TRBD2 might be the D (6 bases). Trimming took 4 bases from V and 4 from J, leaving 18 bases between them. The CDR3 has 16 residues. The germline gives CDR1 MNHNS, CDR2 SASEGT. This chain's CDR3 is CASSATAWRVADTQYF. CDR3 nucleotides: TGTGCCAGCAGTGCCACAGCCTGGAGGGTCGCAGATACGCAGTATTTT.

V is TRBV4-3 and J is TRBJ2-2, with TRBD2 as a possible D gene (6 bases). Germline values: CDR1 LGHNA, CDR2 YSLEER. The ends were cut back, 3 bases at V and 0 bases at J, with 8 bases in the middle. The CDR3 contains 15 residues. The CDR3 protein is CASSHGTPNTGELFF. CDR3 coding DNA: TGCGCCAGCAGCCACGGGACTCCGAACACCGGGGAGCTGTTTTTT.

The chain couples TRBV19 to TRBJ2-6; D possibly corresponds to TRBD1 (5 bases). Trimming shortened V by 6 bases and J by 1 base, and 13 bases separated the two germline ends. Germline loops: CDR1 LNHDA, CDR2 SQIVND (reference sequence). The CDR3 spans 16 residues. CDR3 bases: TGTGCCAGTAGGTCAGGGAAGGGGTCTGGGGCCAACGTCCTGACTTTC. Protein sequence: CASRSGKGSGANVLTF.

This clone has just a few counts. The CDR3: CASSTYGTGSETQYF. The CDR3 DNA sequence: TGTGCCAGCAGCACCTACGGGACAGGGTCCGAGACCCAGTACTTC. The V gene is TRBV7-2, the J gene TRBJ2-5, with 9 bases lining up with TRBD1. Germline V lookup: CDR1 SGHTA, CDR2 FQGNSA. Losses at the gene ends were 5 bases for V and 5 bases for J; bases not matched to a gene: 9. This CDR3 is 15 amino acids long.

This clone has more than one count but fewer than ten. The gene calls are TRBV5-1 and TRBJ2-1; 10 bases are a match to TRBD2. CDR1 and CDR2 (germline): SGHRS, YFSETQ. J was trimmed by 5 bases and V by 4 bases; bases with no gene match: 12. The CDR3 loop spans 17 amino acids. This CDR3 reads CASSVRTSGDSDNEQFF. The CDR3 DNA follows: TGCGCCAGCAGCGTAAGAACTAGCGGGGACAGTGACAATGAGCAGTTCTTC.

CDR3 DNA sequence: TGTGCCAGCTCACCAAGATCGGGACAGGGGGAGACTGAAGCTTTCTTT. As protein: CASSPRSGQGETEAFF. The V call is TRBV18, the J call TRBJ1-1; 11 bases align to TRBD1. CDR1 is KGHSH, CDR2 LQKENI, per germline. There are 16 residues in the CDR3. V shed 2 bases and J 5 bases; nucleotides not matched to a gene: 7.